This passage covers 24 T cell receptor beta chains from one sample sequenced in a study of T cells in Graves' hyperthyroidism and ophthalmopathy. Amplified TCR beta CDR3 regions came from RNA transcripts. A first-round RT-PCR of the TCR CDR3 used the HTBI primer set. TCRdb independently ran MiXCR on the multiplex PCR reads; one entry per CDR3 protein. Of 35,000 to 45,000 distinct CDR3 sequences detected, around half appear once; the ten largest clones hold roughly 6.2%. Sequencing input: blood. These TCRs come from a woman in her forties or fifties with Graves' hyperthyroidism that later progressed to Graves' ophthalmopathy.

This clonotype ranks as medium-sized. This rearrangement joins TRBV7-8 to TRBJ1-5, with D possibly TRBD1 on 6 matching bases. Germline V lookup: CDR1 SGHVS, CDR2 FQNEAQ. Trimming took off 1 base at V and 4 bases at J, with 14 bases between the two ends. The CDR3 is made up of 16 amino acids. Here the CDR3 reads CASSLGQVTINQPQHF. CDR3 DNA: TGTGCCAGCAGCTTAGGACAGGTCACCATAAATCAGCCCCAGCATTTT.

This clonotype is medium-sized by share. The rearrangement joins TRBV6-4 to TRBJ2-1, with TRBD1 identical over 7 bases. V was clipped by 3 bases and J by 11 bases; unmatched bases: 4. Germline-derived CDR1 and CDR2 are MRHNA and SNTAGT. The CDR3 covers 12 residues. The CDR3 here is CASSDETGKQFF. The CDR3 bases are TGTGCCAGCAGTGATGAGACAGGGAAGCAGTTCTTC.

As regards this clonotype: At one end the junction does not follow the germline gene, possibly because of a read error. The V call is TRBV15, the J call TRBJ2-6, with D possibly TRBD2 on 6 matching bases. CDR3 length equals 18 residues. Germline V CDR1 and CDR2: LNHNV, YYDKDF (reference sequence). CDR3 DNA sequence: TGTGCCACCAGCAAATCTATAGCGGAGGTCTCTGGGGCCAGCGTCCTGAATTTC. Its translation is CATSKSIAEVSGASVLNF. Full variable domain (remainder filled in from reference TRBV15 and TRBJ2-6): DAMVIQNPRYQVTQFGKPVTLSCSQTLNHNVMYWYQQKSSQAPKLLFHYYDKDFNNEADTPDNFQSRRPNTSFCFLDIRSPGLGDTAMYLCATSKSIAEVSGASVLNFGAGSRLTVL.

This clonotype was counted at least ten times. J is TRBJ2-2 and V is TRBV6-2 or TRBV6-3, with 12 bases aligning to TRBD2. V shed 6 bases and J 1 base; nucleotides not matched to a gene: 6. The CDR3 sequence is 17 residues long. The germline V gene encodes CDR1 MNHEY and CDR2 SVGEGT. The CDR3 loop is CASSTTSGRMNTGELFF. CDR3 sequence (DNA): TGTGCCAGCAGCACAACTAGCGGGAGGATGAACACCGGGGAGCTGTTTTTT.

This clonotype came up many times. The chain has TRBV9 and TRBJ1-2; 9 bases match TRBD1. There are 17 residues in the CDR3. Germline-derived CDR1 and CDR2 are SGDLS and YYNGEE. The ends lost 3 bases at V and 1 base at J; junction bases unmatched: 10. The CDR3 region is CASSAGQGRGGNYGYTF. CDR3 bases: TGTGCCAGCAGCGCCGGACAGGGGCGAGGAGGTAACTATGGCTACACCTTC.

The chain joins TRBV20-1 to TRBJ2-7; perhaps TRBD2 as D (5 bases). The germline gives CDR1 DFQATT, CDR2 SNEGSKA (reference sequence). Trimming shortened V by 3 bases and J by 5 bases, and 26 bases separated the two germline ends. This CDR3 is built from 17 residues. The CDR3, as DNA: TGCAGTGCTAGGGATATCCCCGGGGAGTCGGTGCGTGACGAGCAGTACTTC. It translates to CSARDIPGESVRDEQYF.

A word on this clonotype: The limits of the CDR3 on the DNA are not certain, so only TCRdb's listed CDR3 is given. The chain uses TRBV9 and TRBJ1-2; the table calls TRBD1, which could not be checked here. Germline assignment: CDR1 SGDLS and CDR2 YYNGEE. The CDR3 comprises 11 residues, both ends counted. The CDR3: CASSVGQGNTF.

This clonotype was counted many times. This sequence joins TRBV6-4 and TRBJ2-3; no definite D call. Per germline, CDR1 MRHNA and CDR2 SNTAGT. The CDR3 is made up of 15 amino acids. With 4 bases removed from V and 6 bases from J, the gap between germline ends came to 17 bases. The CDR3 coding sequence is TGTGCCAGCAGTGTGGGGTATACCCTTGGGGATACGCAGTATTTT. It yields the protein CASSVGYTLGDTQYF.

The chain recombines TRBV7-9 with TRBJ1-3; 8 bases agree with TRBD1. CDR3 size: 18 residues. CDR1 and CDR2 from the germline V gene are SEHNR and FQNEAQ (reference sequence). Trimming at V came to 5 bases and at J to 1 base, leaving 13 bases not matched to a gene. The CDR3 loop is CASSLGRRDRRSGNTIYF. In DNA, the CDR3 is TGTGCCAGCAGCCTAGGGAGGAGGGACAGGAGATCTGGAAACACCATATATTTT.

The chain has TRBV25-1 and TRBJ2-3; no firm D call. The V gene's germline CDR1 is MGHDK and CDR2 SYGVNS. This CDR3 region has 12 residues. V lost 8 bases and J 3 bases, leaving 9 bases between the germline ends. CDR3 region: CASEGQTDTQYF. The CDR3 DNA reads TGTGCCAGCGAAGGTCAGACAGATACGCAGTATTTT.

This clonotype was detected a few times. The chain carries TRBV2 and TRBJ1-4; D might be TRBD1 (5 bases). This CDR3 has 13 residues. The ends were cut back, 7 bases at V and 7 bases at J, with 13 bases in the middle. CDR1 and CDR2 from the germline V gene are SNHLY and FYNNEI. CDR3 nucleotide sequence: TGTGCCAGCACCCGGGACCTGGGTGAAAAACTGTTTTTT. It codes for CASTRDLGEKLFF.

This clonotype showed up many times. The rearrangement joins TRBV11-3 to TRBJ2-2; TRBD1 matches at 12 bases. V dropped 5 bases and J dropped 6; count of bases not matched to a gene: 4. The CDR3 totals 15 residues. Germline loops: CDR1 SGHNT, CDR2 YENEEA. The CDR3: CASSAGTGGSGELFF. Written as DNA, the CDR3 is TGTGCCAGCAGCGCCGGGACAGGGGGCTCCGGGGAGCTGTTTTTT. Drawing the rest from reference TRBV11-3 and TRBJ2-2, the complete variable domain is EAGVVQSPRYKIIEKKQPVAFWCNPISGHNTLYWYLQNLGQGPELLIRYENEEAVDDSQLPKDRFSAERLKGVDSTLKIQPAELGDSAVYLCASSAGTGGSGELFFGEGSRLTVL.

The J gene is TRBJ2-2, the V gene TRBV7-9; 7 bases map to TRBD1. J was trimmed by 2 bases and V by 5 bases; bases with no gene match: 20. The CDR3 consists of 20 residues. CDR1 is SEHNR, CDR2 FQNEAQ, per germline (reference sequence). The CDR3 DNA follows: TGTGCCAGCAGCCTAGGGACGAGGGACAGAAGATCTGGAAACACCGGGGAGCTGTTTTTT. It translates to CASSLGTRDRRSGNTGELFF.

This clonotype rates as medium-sized. This chain connects TRBV7-2 to TRBJ2-7; D possibly corresponds to TRBD1 (5 bases). CDR1 and CDR2 (germline): SGHTA, FQGNSA. The CDR3 totals 15 residues. V gave up 7 bases and J gave up 1 base, with 17 bases separating them. CDR3 in DNA: TGTGCCAGCACCCGTAGGGGCGGAAGGTCCTACGAGCAGTACTTC. It is translated as CASTRRGGRSYEQYF.

Many counts were recorded for this clonotype. A read error may explain this, as a much larger clone is one base away. The chain combines TRBV4-1 with TRBJ1-2; D call uncertain. V dropped 1 base and J dropped 6 bases, with 9 bases sitting between them. The CDR3 spans 13 residues. CDR1 and CDR2 (germline): MGHRA, YSYEKL. The CDR3 region is CASSQGTVHGYTF. In DNA, the CDR3 is TGCGCCAGCAGCCAAGGGACGGTCCATGGCTACACCTTC.

The CDR3 spells CASSYDRTSGYTF. In DNA, the CDR3 is TGCGCCAGCAGCTACGACAGGACTTCCGGCTACACCTTC. The J gene is TRBJ1-2, the V gene TRBV5-1, with TRBD1 as a possible D gene (6 bases). Germline values: CDR1 SGHRS, CDR2 YFSETQ. The CDR3 covers 13 residues. Trimming pared 3 bases from V and 8 bases from J, leaving 14 bases between.

A remark on this clonotype: A read error may account for a junction end that differs from germline. The chain recombines TRBV9 with TRBJ1-3, with a possible D match to TRBD1 (5 bases). CDR3 size: 16 residues. Germline V gene data show CDR1 as SGDLS and CDR2 as YYNGEE. The CDR3 region is CGSSAAVGGAGNTIYF. In DNA form, the CDR3 reads TGTGGCAGCAGCGCCGCCGTGGGGGGGGCTGGAAACACCATATATTTT.

This clonotype appeared a few times. This chain links TRBV2 with TRBJ2-7, with TRBD1 identical over 9 bases. J was trimmed by 9 bases and V by 6 bases; bases with no gene match: 3. CDR1 SNHLY and CDR2 FYNNEI come from the germline V gene. This CDR3 spans 11 amino acids. The CDR3 sequence: CASRGQGWQYF. CDR3 DNA sequence: TGTGCCAGCAGGGGACAGGGCTGGCAGTACTTC.

The chain combines TRBV7-8 with TRBJ2-1; 7 bases fit TRBD2. In germline, CDR1 is SGHVS, CDR2 FQNEAQ. The CDR3 covers 17 residues. The trim removed 5 bases at V and 3 bases at J, leaving 13 bases unmatched. DNA of the CDR3: TGTGCCAGCAGCCCATATGGACGGGGGGTCTTCTACAATGAGCAGTTCTTC. Encoded protein: CASSPYGRGVFYNEQFF.

The chain couples TRBV10-3 to TRBJ2-1; a weak D match, TRBD1 (6 bases). The V gene lost 11 bases and the J gene lost 7 bases, with 12 bases spanning the gap. This CDR3 contains 11 residues. Per germline, CDR1 ENHRY and CDR2 SYGVKD. The DNA of the CDR3 is TGTGCCCACAAAGGGGGTAATGAGCAGTTCTTC. Its translation is CAHKGGNEQFF.

The chain employs TRBV5-1 and TRBJ2-1; D is undetermined. CDR1 and CDR2 (germline): SGHRS, YFSETQ. The CDR3 has 11 amino acids. V lost 4 bases to trimming and J lost 10 bases, with 9 bases between them. The DNA for the CDR3 is TGCGCCAGCAGCCCGCGCAGCGAGCAGTTCTTC. This translates into CASSPRSEQFF.

By share, this clonotype ranks as medium-sized. The V and J genes are TRBV7-8 and TRBJ2-1; D remains unclear. Germline V gene lookup returns CDR1 SGHVS and CDR2 FQNEAQ. The CDR3 has 12 amino acids. V was clipped by 1 base and J by 7 bases, with 5 bases between them. Here the CDR3 reads CASSLGRNEQFF. CDR3 nucleotide sequence: TGTGCCAGCAGCTTAGGCAGAAATGAGCAGTTCTTC.

Notes on this clonotype: One junction end disagrees with the germline gene, perhaps due to a read error. This chain joins TRBV5-1 and TRBJ1-1, with 11 bases fitting TRBD1. Germline V CDR1 and CDR2: SGHRS, YFSETQ. This CDR3 has 13 amino acids. The CDR3 coding sequence is TGTGCCAGCAGCCTGGGACAGGGGGCTGAAGCTTTCTTT. Its protein product is CASSLGQGAEAFF. Filled out from reference TRBV5-1 and TRBJ1-1, the complete variable domain reads KAGVTQTPRYLIKTRGQQVTLSCSPISGHRSVSWYQQTPGQGLQFLFEYFSETQRNKGNFPGRFSGRQFSNSRSEMNVSTLELGDSALYLCASSLGQGAEAFFGQGTRLTVV.

Many counts were recorded for this clonotype. The rearrangement joins TRBV11-3 to TRBJ2-2, with D possibly called TRBD1 or TRBD2 (5 bases each). CDR1 is SGHNT, CDR2 YENEEA, per germline. Deletions cut 5 bases from V and 4 bases from J, with 11 bases between. The CDR3 runs 14 residues. The CDR3 nucleotides read TGTGCCAGCAGCCCCGGTGGGGGCACCGGGGAGCTGTTTTTT. Amino acids: CASSPGGGTGELFF. The entire variable domain, with the rest obtained from reference TRBV11-3 and TRBJ2-2, is as follows: EAGVVQSPRYKIIEKKQPVAFWCNPISGHNTLYWYLQNLGQGPELLIRYENEEAVDDSQLPKDRFSAERLKGVDSTLKIQPAELGDSAVYLCASSPGGGTGELFFGEGSRLTVL.